This entry lists 13 T cell receptor beta chains sequenced from one sample in a study of naive and memory T cell subsets. Whole-study results and caveats: Possibly reflecting memory cells re-expressing CD45RA, a few larger clonotypes occurred in naive repertoires, especially CD8.

Two oligonucleotides, mixed equimolar, formed the beta constant-region primer covering TRBC1 and TRBC2. The ligated cDNA underwent four PCR rounds using SP2 and nested alpha and beta constant-region primers. TCRdb re-analysed the UMI-ligation and nested PCR reads in MiXCR, keeping a single row per CDR3 protein. The data hold 150,000 or so distinct CDR3 sequences, with roughly 22% observed a single time. Antigens of these TCRs are unknown. The sample comprised naive CD4+ T cells from blood. The source is a human donor in good health.

V and J are TRBV11-2 and TRBJ2-1, with 11 nucleotides matching TRBD2. Germline V gives CDR1 SGHAT, CDR2 FQNNGV. V shed 5 bases, J shed 7 bases, and the junction held 10 bases outside the gene matches. This CDR3 region has 16 residues. The CDR3: CASSPRTSGLINEQFF. CDR3 DNA: TGTGCCAGCAGCCCTCGGACTAGCGGGCTAATAAATGAGCAGTTCTTC.

The chain carries TRBV19 and TRBJ1-5; D is unresolved. CDR1 is LNHDA and CDR2 is SQIVND in the germline V gene (reference sequence). The CDR3 has 13 amino acids. Trimming left V 4 bases short and J 4 bases short, with 8 bases between. The CDR3 sequence: CASSSVRNQPQHF. CDR3 bases: TGTGCCAGTAGTAGTGTACGGAATCAGCCCCAGCATTTT.

The CDR3 is CASSVWGAAGHTQYF. The CDR3 DNA reads TGTGCCAGCAGCGTATGGGGGGCGGCGGGCCATACGCAGTATTTT. The chain recombines TRBV9 with TRBJ2-3; D possibly uses TRBD1 or TRBD2 (6 bases each). The CDR3 contains 15 residues. Deletions cut 1 base from V and 7 bases from J, with 16 bases between. Per the germline V gene, CDR1 is SGDLS and CDR2 is YYNGEE.

The chain recombines TRBV10-3 with TRBJ2-7; TRBD2 agrees at 9 bases. The CDR3 runs 12 residues. Germline CDR1 reads ENHRY; CDR2 reads SYGVKD. Trimming removed 8 bases from V and 6 bases from J; junction bases left unmatched: 5. CDR3 bases: TGTGCCATCGGATTGGGACTAGCCGAGCAGTACTTC. This translates into CAIGLGLAEQYF.

CDR3 residues: CASSPDRGGNYGYTF. DNA of the CDR3: TGTGCCAGCAGCCCCGACAGGGGGGGTAACTATGGCTACACCTTC. The chain combines TRBV12-3 or TRBV12-4 with TRBJ1-2; 9 bases line up with TRBD1. This CDR3 has 15 residues. V shed 6 bases and J 1 base; nucleotides not matched to a gene: 6.

The chain recombines TRBV5-1 with TRBJ2-3; D not certain. Trimming removed 1 base from V and 5 bases from J, with 8 bases in between. The CDR3 contains 13 residues. Looked up from germline, CDR1 is SGHRS and CDR2 is YFSETQ. The DNA of the CDR3 is TGCGCCAGCAGCTTGTACAATAGAGATACGCAGTATTTT. It is translated as CASSLYNRDTQYF. Based on the CDR3 plus reference TRBV5-1 and TRBJ2-3, the full variable domain is KAGVTQTPRYLIKTRGQQVTLSCSPISGHRSVSWYQQTPGQGLQFLFEYFSETQRNKGNFPGRFSGRQFSNSRSEMNVSTLELGDSALYLCASSLYNRDTQYFGPGTRLTVL.

The gene calls are TRBV7-2 and TRBJ2-1; 7 bases are shared with TRBD2. With 1 base clipped from V and 9 bases from J, the junction kept 9 bases outside the gene matches. The CDR3 has 15 amino acids. The germline V gene encodes CDR1 SGHTA and CDR2 FQGNSA. The CDR3 DNA is TGTGCCAGCAGCTTAGGGGGAGGGCAGTTGGCTGAGCAGTTCTTC. Amino acid sequence: CASSLGGGQLAEQFF.

V and J are TRBV27 and TRBJ2-3; no clear D gene. The CDR3 runs to 14 residues. Germline loops: CDR1 MNHEY, CDR2 SMNVEV (reference sequence). The germline V and J ends were trimmed by 2 bases and 2 bases, with 8 bases remaining between them. CDR3 residues: CASSLPPDTDTQYF. The CDR3 nucleotides are TGTGCCAGCAGTTTACCCCCGGACACAGATACGCAGTATTTT.

The chain joins TRBV5-5 to TRBJ1-5; 8 nucleotides agree with TRBD1. Germline V CDR1 and CDR2: SGHKS, YYEKEE (reference sequence). The CDR3 runs to 16 residues. The junction had 10 bases not matched to a gene; V was cut back by 4 bases and J by 4 bases. The chain's CDR3 is CASSPTGTGKNQPQHF. CDR3 nucleotide sequence: TGTGCCAGCAGCCCAACCGGGACAGGAAAGAATCAGCCCCAGCATTTT.

Ten or more counts support this clonotype. V is TRBV20-1 and J is TRBJ2-3; possible D gene TRBD1, 5 bases. The CDR3 is 15 residues long. Trimming stripped 0 bases from V and 3 bases from J, with 13 bases between. Per germline, CDR1 DFQATT and CDR2 SNEGSKA (reference sequence). The CDR3 reads CSARDPREATDTQYF. In nucleotides, the CDR3 is TGCAGTGCTAGAGATCCCAGGGAAGCAACAGATACGCAGTATTTT.

There are a few counts of this clonotype. V usage is TRBV20-1 and J usage is TRBJ1-5; TRBD1 aligns across 9 bases. The CDR3 is 15 residues long. Trimming cost V 6 bases and J 0 bases; bases outside gene matches: 6. The V gene's germline CDR1 is DFQATT and CDR2 SNEGSKA (reference sequence). CDR3 in amino acids: CSARTGVYSNQPQHF. CDR3 DNA: TGCAGTGCAAGGACAGGGGTTTATAGCAATCAGCCCCAGCATTTT.

The table lists this clonotype with a few counts. The chain joins TRBV20-1 to TRBJ2-3, with 8 nucleotides matching TRBD2. The ends lost 2 bases at V and 4 bases at J; junction bases unmatched: 11. The CDR3 length is 16 residues. The germline gives CDR1 DFQATT, CDR2 SNEGSKA (reference sequence). The CDR3 bases are TGCAGTGCTAGATTTCTGACTAGCGCACAAGCAGATACGCAGTATTTT. It codes for CSARFLTSAQADTQYF.

A few counts support this clonotype. The chain recombines TRBV7-2 with TRBJ2-3; a weak D match, TRBD2 (5 bases). V was trimmed by 0 bases and J by 1 base, leaving 11 bases between them. Germline V lookup: CDR1 SGHTA, CDR2 FQGNSA. The CDR3 is made up of 16 amino acids. The CDR3 here is CASSLALAGGTDTQYF. The CDR3 coding sequence is TGTGCCAGCAGCTTAGCGCTGGCGGGTGGCACAGATACGCAGTATTTT. Full variable domain (remainder filled in from reference TRBV7-2 and TRBJ2-3): GAGVSQSPSNKVTEKGKDVELRCDPISGHTALYWYRQSLGQGLEFLIYFQGNSAPDKSGLPSDRFSAERTGGSVSTLTIQRTQQEDSAVYLCASSLALAGGTDTQYFGPGTRLTVL.